The text below deals with one T cell receptor (beta chain). The antigen is not known. The sample originates from a study of cytomegalovirus exposure and HLA in healthy donors. This CDR3 is 14 amino acids long. CDR1 and CDR2 from the germline V gene are GTSNPN and SVGIG (reference sequence). Trimming left V 7 bases short and J 0 bases short, with 14 bases between. The PCR made use of 60 Vbeta and 13 Jbeta primers. In the authors' methods: Tens of millions of unique TCR beta chains, roughly 11 million shared, were counted in a later analysis. TCRdb's copy holds only in-frame clones and misses some; the assay was immunoSEQ multiplex PCR. V, J and clone size reflect that table, while D and trimming were determined from the DNA. The sample lists 110,000 to 150,000 clones; about 78% were seen once. Overall study findings and caveats: TCR association rates varied by HLA locus in a later analysis, with DRB1 highest and HLA-C lowest. Earlier findings revealed that most TCR beta V segments proved productive either about 87% or about 30% of the time. It has been reported that TCR beta sequences accurately predicted the HLA-A and HLA-B alleles of most subjects.

The chain has TRBV30 and TRBJ2-3, with D possibly matching TRBD2 (6 bases). Sequencing was performed on PBMCs. The source is a male donor in good health and CMV-seronegative. This CDR3 is CASPKGTSTDTQYF. CDR3 DNA: TGTGCCTCCCCCAAAGGGACTAGCACAGATACGCAGTATTTT.